This passage covers 19 T cell receptor beta chains from one sample sequenced in a study of T cell clones after liver transplantation. Clones were read by immunoSEQ multiplex PCR, and TCRdb kept only the in-frame ones, dropping some. Of tens of thousands of clones listed, 75% to 85% were seen once; the top ten hold about 0.79%. The specimen comprised CD4+ T cells from blood, sampled 12 months after liver transplant. These receptors all stem from a human patient who received a liver transplant. Among the T cells, some may be from the graft donor.

J is TRBJ2-1 and V is TRBV27; possibly TRBD2 for D (5 bases). Germline values: CDR1 MNHEY, CDR2 SMNVEV (reference sequence). The length of the CDR3 is 18 residues. Trimming took off 6 bases at V and 5 bases at J, with 26 bases between the two ends. The CDR3 is CASRLRVIRELINNEQFF. The CDR3 nucleotides read TGTGCCAGCAGATTGCGGGTCATACGGGAACTAATTAACAATGAGCAGTTCTTC.

The chain is built from TRBV28 and TRBJ2-6; D gene ambiguous. This CDR3 contains 15 residues. V lost 11 bases and J lost 3, with 17 bases in between. CDR1 is MDHEN and CDR2 is SYDVKM in the germline V gene. The CDR3 reads CASGTESGGANVLTF. CDR3 nucleotides: TGTGCCTCTGGTACAGAATCGGGTGGGGCCAACGTCCTGACTTTC.

The chain uses TRBV5-6 and TRBJ2-5, with TRBD2 matching over 11 bases. This CDR3 has 16 amino acids. The V gene's germline CDR1 is SGHDT and CDR2 YYEEEE. V was clipped by 4 bases and J by 7 bases; unmatched bases: 12. The CDR3 bases are TGTGCCAGCAGCAACCGCGGGACTAGCGGTCTTGGGACCCAGTACTTC. It encodes CASSNRGTSGLGTQYF.

Regarding this clone: One end of the junction is discordant with germline, which a read error may explain. This chain uses TRBV7-7 with TRBJ2-5; weak D call: TRBD2 (5 bases). The CDR3 is 13 amino acids. Germline V gene lookup returns CDR1 SSHAT and CDR2 FNYEAQ (reference sequence). DNA for the CDR3: TGTGCTAGCAGAAAAAGCGAGGGAGAGACCCAGTACTTC. This sequence encodes CASRKSEGETQYF.

The V call is TRBV7-9, the J call TRBJ2-7; D is possibly TRBD1 or TRBD2 (5 bases each). The CDR3 has 14 amino acids. CDR1 and CDR2 from the germline V gene are SEHNR and FQNEAQ (reference sequence). Trimming removed 5 bases at V and 6 bases at J, with 17 bases between. The CDR3 DNA is TGTGCCAGCAGCCCTGCCGGTAGGGGACGCGAGCAGTACTTC. This sequence encodes CASSPAGRGREQYF.

The rearrangement links TRBV2 to TRBJ2-5, with D unresolved. Looked up from germline, CDR1 is SNHLY and CDR2 is FYNNEI. The CDR3 is 13 residues long. V lost 4 bases and J lost 5, with 11 bases in between. CDR3 in DNA: TGTGCCAGCAGTGGATCAGTAGGGGAGACCCAGTACTTC. This codes for CASSGSVGETQYF.

J is TRBJ2-5 and V is TRBV7-2; D uncertain. The CDR3 contains 14 residues. In germline, CDR1 is SGHTA, CDR2 FQGNSA. V dropped 1 base and J dropped 2 bases, with 8 bases sitting between them. The CDR3 coding sequence is TGTGCCAGCAGCTTAGACTTGCTACAAGAGACCCAGTACTTC. This codes for CASSLDLLQETQYF.

The chain couples TRBV29-1 to TRBJ2-3, with D possibly TRBD2 on 7 matching bases. With 3 bases removed from V and 1 base from J, the gap between germline ends came to 11 bases. Per the germline V gene, CDR1 is SQVTM and CDR2 is ANQGSEA. The CDR3 consists of 14 residues. DNA of the CDR3: TGCAGCGTTGAGGGGGGGCGCGGCACAGATACGCAGTATTTT. Translation: CSVEGGRGTDTQYF.

This clone was detected once. The V call is TRBV28, the J call TRBJ2-7; the D is unclear. Trimming cost V 5 bases and J 6 bases, with 14 bases left between them. Germline-derived CDR1 and CDR2 are MDHEN and SYDVKM. The CDR3 length is 13 residues. For the CDR3, the DNA is TGTGCCAGCAGTCCCCCCACCCTGTCCGAGCAGTACTTC. This codes for CASSPPTLSEQYF.

The V call is TRBV30, the J call TRBJ1-2; TRBD1 matches at 7 bases. V shed 7 bases and J 8 bases; nucleotides not matched to a gene: 13. This CDR3 comprises 13 residues. Germline-derived CDR1 and CDR2 are GTSNPN and SVGIG (reference sequence). This CDR3 reads CASSDREPGGYTF. CDR3 DNA: TGTGCCTCGTCCGACAGGGAGCCGGGCGGCTACACCTTC. The variable domain in full, with the rest retrieved from reference TRBV30 and TRBJ1-2, is SQTIHQWPATLVQPVGSPLSLECTVEGTSNPNLYWYRQAAGRGLQLLFYSVGIGQISSEVPQNLSASRPQDRQFILSSKKLLLSDSGFYLCASSDREPGGYTFGSGTRLTVV.

This clone has a handful of counts. The chain carries TRBV5-1 and TRBJ1-1, with 10 bases lining up with TRBD1. The germline V gene encodes CDR1 SGHRS and CDR2 YFSETQ. CDR3 length: 14 residues. J was trimmed by 4 bases and V by 4 bases; bases with no gene match: 4. CDR3 loop: CASSGTGVVTEAFF. As DNA, the CDR3 is TGCGCCAGCAGCGGGACAGGGGTGGTCACTGAAGCTTTCTTT.

The V gene is TRBV11-2, the J gene TRBJ2-1; 7 bases agree with TRBD2. This CDR3 is built from 15 residues. Trimming cost V 0 bases and J 12 bases; bases outside gene matches: 11. CDR1 is SGHAT, CDR2 FQNNGV, per germline. The CDR3 loop reads CASSLDYIGGSSQFF. DNA for the CDR3: TGTGCCAGCAGCTTAGATTATATCGGCGGGAGTTCGCAGTTCTTC.

The rearrangement joins TRBV28 to TRBJ2-3; the match to TRBD2 covers 8 bases. CDR1 and CDR2 (germline): MDHEN, SYDVKM. V trimming: 3 bases; J trimming: 1 base; junction bases outside the gene matches: 3. There are 15 residues in the CDR3. For the CDR3, the DNA is TGTGCCAGCAGTTTGGCGGGAGGACGCACAGATACGCAGTATTTT. Translation gives CASSLAGGRTDTQYF.

This sequence joins TRBV18 and TRBJ1-1; D remains ambiguous. V lost 1 base, J lost 6 bases, and 15 bases lay in between. Germline V CDR1 and CDR2: KGHSH, LQKENI. The CDR3 consists of 15 residues. DNA of the CDR3: TGTGCCAGCTCACCACAAGACGGCTCGAGAGCTGAAGCTTTCTTT. Translated: CASSPQDGSRAEAFF.

In DNA, the CDR3 is TGTGCCAGCAGCTTGACCGGGACTAGCCCCTACGAGCAGTACTTC. Translated, it gives CASSLTGTSPYEQYF. The rearrangement joins TRBV7-2 to TRBJ2-7; 9 bases line up with TRBD2. The germline V gene has CDR1 SGHTA and CDR2 FQGNSA. With 3 bases clipped from V and 2 bases from J, the junction kept 5 bases outside the gene matches. This CDR3 is 15 amino acids long.

The V call is TRBV2, the J call TRBJ2-1, with D maybe TRBD1 (6 bases). CDR1 is SNHLY and CDR2 is FYNNEI in the germline V gene. V lost 8 bases and J lost 7, with 15 bases in between. This CDR3 has 13 amino acids. In nucleotides, the CDR3 is TGTGCCAGCCGTAGGACTCAGGGGAATGAGCAGTTCTTC. This encodes CASRRTQGNEQFF.

The CDR3 is CASSRTGGVYEQYF. CDR3 DNA: TGTGCCAGCAGTCGGACAGGGGGAGTCTACGAGCAGTACTTC. This sequence joins TRBV6-5 and TRBJ2-7, with TRBD1 matching 10 bases. Germline trimming cut 5 bases from V and 3 bases from J; bases unmatched to any gene: 4. The CDR3 has 14 amino acids. The germline V gene encodes CDR1 MNHEY and CDR2 SVGAGI.

This clone was seen just once. J is TRBJ2-3 and V is TRBV18; 7 bases are a match to TRBD2. In germline, CDR1 is KGHSH, CDR2 LQKENI. The CDR3 length is 16 residues. The V segment lost 1 base and the J segment 1 base; nucleotides outside the gene matches: 5. The CDR3: CASSPLAAGGTDTQYF. The CDR3 DNA reads TGTGCCAGCTCACCACTCGCCGCGGGGGGCACAGATACGCAGTATTTT.

The chain couples TRBV9 to TRBJ1-4; D might be TRBD1 (6 bases). The germline V and J ends were trimmed by 3 bases and 8 bases, with 14 bases remaining between them. CDR3 length: 14 amino acids. The germline V gene has CDR1 SGDLS and CDR2 YYNGEE. The CDR3 DNA sequence: TGTGCCAGCAGCGGGACAGTAACGAACGAAAAACTGTTTTTT. This codes for CASSGTVTNEKLFF.